The sequence of this T cell receptor (beta chain) was determined in a study of radiation and T cells in renal cell carcinoma. Study-level points and caveats: From baseline, blood top tumor clonotypes peaked at 2 weeks post-radiation.

The method was immunoSEQ multiplex PCR; TCRdb's version includes in-frame clones alone and lacks a portion of them. The sample includes about 130,000 clones, 88% of them seen just once. This sample's time point: blood 2 weeks post-SBRT. Treatment noted: 15 Gy SBRT to primary tumor, nephrectomy 4 weeks later. Serial blood draws occurred at baseline and 2 and 4 weeks post-SBRT. Clear cell pathology was present in this patient's renal cell carcinoma. Note on this clone: Its antigen remains unidentified.

This CDR3 spans 12 amino acids. V gave up 3 bases and J gave up 2 bases, with 4 bases separating them. Per the germline V gene, CDR1 is SGHVS and CDR2 is FNYEAQ. V is TRBV7-6 and J is TRBJ2-5, with unresolved D. This TCR was recovered from a woman aged 70 to 79 with renal cell carcinoma. Sequenced material: blood, taken from a patient whose treatment included radiotherapy and nephrectomy. In DNA form, the CDR3 reads TGTGCCAGCAGCTTGGGGCAAGAGACCCAGTACTTC. It translates to CASSLGQETQYF.